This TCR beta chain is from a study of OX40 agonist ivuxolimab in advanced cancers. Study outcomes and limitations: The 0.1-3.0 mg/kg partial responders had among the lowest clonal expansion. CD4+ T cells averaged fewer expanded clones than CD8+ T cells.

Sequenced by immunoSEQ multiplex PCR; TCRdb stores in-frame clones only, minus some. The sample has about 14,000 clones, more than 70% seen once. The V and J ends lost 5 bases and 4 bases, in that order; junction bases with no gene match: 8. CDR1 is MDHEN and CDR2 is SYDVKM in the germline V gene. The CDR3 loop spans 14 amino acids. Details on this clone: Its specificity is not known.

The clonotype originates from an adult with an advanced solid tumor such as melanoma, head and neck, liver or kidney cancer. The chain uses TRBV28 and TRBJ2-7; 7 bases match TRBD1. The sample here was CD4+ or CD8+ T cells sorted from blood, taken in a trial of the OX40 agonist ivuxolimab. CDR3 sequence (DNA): TGTGCCAGCAGTCCCGGACAGGTAGGATACGAGCAGTACTTC. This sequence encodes CASSPGQVGYEQYF.